This record covers a single TCR beta chain. This CDR3 is 14 amino acids long. Germline V gives CDR1 SGDLS, CDR2 YYNGEE. V dropped 3 bases and J dropped 2; count of bases not matched to a gene: 0. Generated by immunoSEQ multiplex PCR, the TCRdb table keeps only in-frame clones and is missing some. The repertoire holds just over 15,000 clones, with about 81% as singletons. These data come from a study of blood T cell repertoires in COVID-19. The clonotype comes from a man at least 80 years old with active or convalescent COVID-19. This chain uses TRBV9 with TRBJ1-5, with 9 bases that match TRBD1. The source material was peripheral blood. CDR3 nucleotides: TGTGCCAGCAGCGGGACAGGGGGCAATCAGCCCCAGCATTTT. Encoded protein: CASSGTGGNQPQHF.